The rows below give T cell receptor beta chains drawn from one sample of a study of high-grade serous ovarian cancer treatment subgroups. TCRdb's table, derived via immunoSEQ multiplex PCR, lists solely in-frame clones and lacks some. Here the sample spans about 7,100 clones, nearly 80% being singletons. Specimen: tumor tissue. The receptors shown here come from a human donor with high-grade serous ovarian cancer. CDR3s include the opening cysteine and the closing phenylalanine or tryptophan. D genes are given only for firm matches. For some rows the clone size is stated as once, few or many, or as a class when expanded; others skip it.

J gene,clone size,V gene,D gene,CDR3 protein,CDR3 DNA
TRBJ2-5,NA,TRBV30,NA,CAWSVGYKETQYF,TGTGCCTGGAGTGTGGGATACAAAGAGACCCAGTACTTC
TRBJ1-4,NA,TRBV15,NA,CATSREGISNEKLFF,TGTGCCACCAGCAGAGAGGGGATCTCTAATGAAAAACTGTTTTTT
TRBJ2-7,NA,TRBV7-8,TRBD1,CASSFQQGLAYEQYF,TGTGCCAGCAGCTTTCAACAGGGGCTTGCCTACGAGCAGTACTTC
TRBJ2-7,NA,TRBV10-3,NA,CAISEGGGLTPTYEQYF,TGTGCCATCAGTGAGGGAGGGGGCCTTACTCCCACCTACGAGCAGTACTTC
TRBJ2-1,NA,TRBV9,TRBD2,CASSGLAGDRGEQFF,TGTGCCAGCTCAGGACTAGCGGGGGATAGGGGTGAGCAGTTCTTC
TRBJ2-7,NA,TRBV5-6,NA,CASSFLRDTGGREQYF,TGTGCCAGCAGCTTTCTTCGGGACACCGGAGGTCGCGAGCAGTACTTC
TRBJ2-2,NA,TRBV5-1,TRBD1,CASSPPDRATGELFF,TGCGCCAGCAGCCCCCCGGACAGGGCGACCGGGGAGCTGTTTTTT
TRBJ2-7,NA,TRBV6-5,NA,CASSYGVARYEQYF,TGTGCCAGCAGTTACGGGGTAGCGAGGTACGAGCAGTACTTC
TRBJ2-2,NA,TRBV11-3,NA,CASSSRHRGELFF,TGTGCCAGCAGCTCTCGACATCGGGGGGAGCTGTTTTTT
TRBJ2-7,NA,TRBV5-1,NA,CASSAGTSSYEQYF,TGCGCCAGCAGCGCCGGGACTTCCTCCTACGAGCAGTACTTC
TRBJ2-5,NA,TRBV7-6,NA,CASSLNGRGSAGYQETQYF,TGTGCCAGCAGCTTAAACGGTCGGGGCAGCGCGGGGTACCAAGAGACCCAGTACTTC
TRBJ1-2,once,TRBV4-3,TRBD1,CASSQTGGSNYGYTF,TGCGCCAGCAGCCAGACAGGGGGCTCGAACTATGGCTACACCTTC
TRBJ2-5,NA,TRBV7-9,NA,CASSLGGQETQYF,TGTGCCAGCAGCTTGGGGGGTCAAGAGACCCAGTACTTC
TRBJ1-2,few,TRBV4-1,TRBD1,CASSQDPGQGLSNYGYTF,TGCGCCAGCAGCCAAGATCCGGGACAGGGACTATCTAACTATGGCTACACCTTC
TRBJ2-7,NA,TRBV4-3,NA,CASSQEMGLSYEQYF,TGCGCCAGCAGCCAAGAAATGGGTCTCTCCTACGAGCAGTACTTC
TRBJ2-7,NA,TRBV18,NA,CASSPQGGGYEQYF,TGTGCCAGCTCACCTCAGGGGGGTGGCTACGAGCAGTACTTC
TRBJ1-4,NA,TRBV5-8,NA,CASSLGRQENEKLFF,TGTGCCAGCAGCTTGGGCAGACAGGAGAATGAAAAACTGTTTTTT
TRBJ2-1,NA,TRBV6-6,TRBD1,CASSYFGQANEQFF,TGTGCCAGCAGTTATTTCGGACAGGCTAATGAGCAGTTCTTC
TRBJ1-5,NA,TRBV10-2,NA,CASSERAASNQPQHF,TGCGCCAGCAGTGAGAGGGCAGCCAGCAATCAGCCCCAGCATTTT
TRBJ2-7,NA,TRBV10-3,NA,CAISDGGAYEQYF,TGTGCCATCAGTGACGGGGGCGCGTACGAGCAGTACTTC
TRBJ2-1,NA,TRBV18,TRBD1,CASSPTGTGGNEQFF,TGTGCCAGCTCACCGACCGGGACAGGGGGCAATGAGCAGTTCTTC
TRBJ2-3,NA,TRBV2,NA,CASIGGRVPDTQYF,TGTGCCAGCATTGGCGGTCGGGTCCCAGATACGCAGTATTTT
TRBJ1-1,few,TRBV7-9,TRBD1,CASSFADRGVMNTEAFF,TGTGCCAGCAGTTTCGCGGACAGGGGGGTCATGAACACTGAAGCTTTCTTT
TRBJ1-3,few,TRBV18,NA,CASSPDISGNTIYF,TGTGCCAGCTCACCGGACATCTCTGGAAACACCATATATTTT